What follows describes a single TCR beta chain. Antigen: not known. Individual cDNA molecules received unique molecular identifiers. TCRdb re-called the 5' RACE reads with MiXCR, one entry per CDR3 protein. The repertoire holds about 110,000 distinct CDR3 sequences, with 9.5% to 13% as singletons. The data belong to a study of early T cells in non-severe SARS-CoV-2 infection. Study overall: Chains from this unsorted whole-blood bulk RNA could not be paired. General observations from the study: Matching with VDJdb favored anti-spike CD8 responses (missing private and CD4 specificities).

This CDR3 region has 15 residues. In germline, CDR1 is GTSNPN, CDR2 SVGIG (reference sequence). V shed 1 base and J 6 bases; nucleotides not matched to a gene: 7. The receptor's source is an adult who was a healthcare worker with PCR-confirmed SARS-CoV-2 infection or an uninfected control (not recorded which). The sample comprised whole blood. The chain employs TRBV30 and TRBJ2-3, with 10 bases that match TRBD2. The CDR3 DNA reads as TGTGCCTGGAGTGAAGCAGCGGGGGGGGTTGATACGCAGTATTTT. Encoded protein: CAWSEAAGGVDTQYF.